This passage covers 10 T cell receptor beta chains from one sample sequenced in a study of shared clonotypes between healthy human individuals. Method: immunoSEQ multiplex PCR; TCRdb's copy keeps in-frame clones and lacks some. The table includes a few million clones, more than 80% detected once. Sequencing used naive CD4+ T cells sorted from blood. Regarding subset: CD45RA+ positively selected. The receptors stem from a man between 18 and 29 years old in good health.

This chain connects TRBV6-1 to TRBJ1-5; D unresolved. V was trimmed by 5 bases and J by 3 bases, leaving 8 bases between them. Germline assignment: CDR1 MNHNS and CDR2 SASEGT. The CDR3 is 13 amino acids. The CDR3 protein is CASSITDNQPQHF. CDR3 coding DNA: TGTGCCAGCAGTATAACAGACAATCAGCCCCAGCATTTT.

The genes are TRBV28 and TRBJ1-5; TRBD1 might be the D (5 bases). CDR3 length: 14 amino acids. V was cut by 5 bases and J by 2 bases, with 10 bases left in between. Germline V gene sequence: CDR1 MDHEN, CDR2 SYDVKM. For the CDR3, the DNA is TGTGCCAGCAGTGTGGGACCGGGCAATCAGCCCCAGCATTTT. Amino acid sequence: CASSVGPGNQPQHF. Using reference TRBV28 and TRBJ1-5 for the parts outside the CDR3, the full variable domain is DVKVTQSSRYLVKRTGEKVFLECVQDMDHENMFWYRQDPGLGLRLIYFSYDVKMKEKGDIPEGYSVSREKKERFSLILESASTNQTSMYLCASSVGPGNQPQHFGDGTRLSIL.

The genes are TRBV7-9 and TRBJ2-5; TRBD2 aligns across 8 bases. Germline V lookup: CDR1 SEHNR, CDR2 FQNEAQ (reference sequence). The CDR3 runs to 16 residues. The V segment lost 4 bases and the J segment 0 bases; nucleotides outside the gene matches: 7. CDR3 sequence: CASSSRASGHQETQYF. DNA of the CDR3: TGTGCCAGCAGCTCGCGAGCTAGCGGGCACCAAGAGACCCAGTACTTC.

As DNA, the CDR3 is TGTGCCAGCAGTGAAGCGCTAGGCAGTGTAGCCAAAAACATTCAGTACTTC. The encoded protein is CASSEALGSVAKNIQYF. V and J are TRBV6-1 and TRBJ2-4, with D unclear. Germline CDR1 reads MNHNS; CDR2 reads SASEGT. V lost 0 bases and J 0 bases, leaving 12 bases between the germline ends. This CDR3 has 17 amino acids.

The rearrangement uses TRBV6-5 and TRBJ1-1; D perhaps matches TRBD1 (5 bases). The length of the CDR3 is 15 residues. From germline, CDR1 is MNHEY and CDR2 SVGAGI. V lost 7 bases to trimming and J lost 0 bases, with 15 bases between them. CDR3 region: CASIPRVQVNTEAFF. CDR3 DNA: TGTGCCAGCATACCCCGGGTACAGGTGAACACTGAAGCTTTCTTT.

The chain couples TRBV6-5 to TRBJ1-5, with TRBD1 matching over 10 bases. Trimming removed 6 bases from V and 5 bases from J; junction bases left unmatched: 4. The CDR3 runs 14 residues. Germline V gene data show CDR1 as MNHEY and CDR2 as SVGAGI. CDR3 sequence reads: CASSPTGGDQPQHF. The CDR3 nucleotides are TGTGCCAGCAGCCCGACAGGGGGCGATCAGCCCCAGCATTTT.

The chain couples TRBV7-9 to TRBJ2-5; 7 bases are a match to TRBD2. The J segment lost 3 bases and the V segment lost 2 bases, leaving 6 bases of the junction unmatched. The CDR3 extends over 15 amino acids. Germline values: CDR1 SEHNR, CDR2 FQNEAQ (reference sequence). In nucleotides, the CDR3 is TGTGCCAGCAGCTTATTGTCCAGCGGGAAAGAGACCCAGTACTTC. Translation gives CASSLLSSGKETQYF.

The rearrangement joins TRBV5-6 to TRBJ2-7; TRBD1 agrees at 7 bases. Per germline, CDR1 SGHDT and CDR2 YYEEEE. CDR3 length: 16 residues. The junction had 12 bases not matched to a gene; V was cut back by 2 bases and J by 4 bases. CDR3: CASSFTLRGQRYEQYF. CDR3 nucleotides: TGTGCCAGCAGCTTCACCCTAAGGGGGCAAAGGTACGAGCAGTACTTC.

As for this clone: The sample carries other DNA sequences with the same CDR3. The chain joins TRBV5-1 to TRBJ2-7; the D gene is possibly TRBD1 (6 bases). V gave up 0 bases and J gave up 2 bases, with 12 bases separating them. There are 15 residues in the CDR3. Looked up from germline, CDR1 is SGHRS and CDR2 is YFSETQ. For the CDR3, the DNA is TGCGCCAGCAGCTTGGGGGCGACAGGTCCCTACGAGCAGTACTTC. Protein: CASSLGATGPYEQYF.

The chain combines TRBV15 with TRBJ1-2; TRBD1 agrees at 9 bases. CDR1 is LNHNV and CDR2 is YYDKDF in the germline V gene (reference sequence). The CDR3 extends over 14 amino acids. V shed 3 bases, J shed 3 bases, and the junction held 2 bases outside the gene matches. CDR3 amino acids: CATSRDRGDYGYTF. As DNA, the CDR3 is TGTGCCACCAGCAGGGACAGGGGAGACTATGGCTACACCTTC. The full variable domain, completed using reference TRBV15 and TRBJ1-2, is DAMVIQNPRYQVTQFGKPVTLSCSQTLNHNVMYWYQQKSSQAPKLLFHYYDKDFNNEADTPDNFQSRRPNTSFCFLDIRSPGLGDTAMYLCATSRDRGDYGYTFGSGTRLTVV.